The clone carrying this T cell receptor beta chain was counted a single time. In the authors' methods: How many nucleated cells were present was estimated from reference gene primer amplification. Data came from immunoSEQ multiplex PCR; TCRdb stores just in-frame clones and leaves some out. That table furnishes V, J and clone size, whereas the DNA furnished D and trimming. The table records roughly 200,000 clones, roughly 84% of them present only once. The germline gives CDR1 MNHEY, CDR2 SMNVEV (reference sequence). The CDR3 is 19 residues long. V lost 3 bases and J lost 0, with 21 bases in between. The sample belongs to a study of blood T cell repertoires in COVID-19. Study summary: The analysed material was cDNA or gDNA that came from T cells, B-cell-depleted T cells, or PBMCs.

A Seattle source enrolled patients during active infection and followed them longitudinally. The receptor comes from a man aged 50 to 59 with COVID-19, enrolled during active disease. Sequencing used peripheral blood. This chain connects TRBV27 to TRBJ1-5; possible D gene TRBD1, 5 bases. The CDR3 spells CASSFGGTGPNFSNQPQHF. DNA of the CDR3: TGTGCCAGCAGTTTTGGGGGGACGGGACCGAACTTTAGCAATCAGCCCCAGCATTTT.